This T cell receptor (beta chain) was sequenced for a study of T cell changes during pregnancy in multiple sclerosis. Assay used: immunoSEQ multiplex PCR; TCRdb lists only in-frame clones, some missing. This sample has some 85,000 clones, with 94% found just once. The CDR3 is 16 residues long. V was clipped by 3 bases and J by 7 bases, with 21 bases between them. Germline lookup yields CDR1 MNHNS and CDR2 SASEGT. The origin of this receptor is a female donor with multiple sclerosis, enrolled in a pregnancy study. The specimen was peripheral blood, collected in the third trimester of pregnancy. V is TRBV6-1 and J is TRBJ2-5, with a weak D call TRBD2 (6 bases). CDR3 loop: CASSEQGGPLPGTQYF. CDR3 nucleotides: TGTGCCAGCAGTGAGCAGGGAGGCCCGCTCCCCGGGACCCAGTACTTC.